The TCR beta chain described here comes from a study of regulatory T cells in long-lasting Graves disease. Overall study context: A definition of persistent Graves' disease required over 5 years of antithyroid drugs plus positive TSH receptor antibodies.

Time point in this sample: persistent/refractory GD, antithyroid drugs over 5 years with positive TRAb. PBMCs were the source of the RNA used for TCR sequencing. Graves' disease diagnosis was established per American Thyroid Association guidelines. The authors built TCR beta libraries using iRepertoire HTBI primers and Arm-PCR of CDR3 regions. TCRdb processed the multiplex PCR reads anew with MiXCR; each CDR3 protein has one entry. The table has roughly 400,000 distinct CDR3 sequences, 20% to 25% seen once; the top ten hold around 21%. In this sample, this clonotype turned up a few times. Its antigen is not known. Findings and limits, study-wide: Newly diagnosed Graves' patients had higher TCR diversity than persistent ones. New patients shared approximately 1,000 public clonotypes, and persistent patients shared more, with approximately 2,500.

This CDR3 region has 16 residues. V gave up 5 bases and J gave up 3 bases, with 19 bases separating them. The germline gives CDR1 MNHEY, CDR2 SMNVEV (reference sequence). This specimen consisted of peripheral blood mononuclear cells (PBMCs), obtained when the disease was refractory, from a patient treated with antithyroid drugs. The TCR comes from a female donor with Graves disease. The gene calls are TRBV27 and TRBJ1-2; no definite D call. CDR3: CASSPRTGPGHYGYTF. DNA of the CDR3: TGTGCCAGCAGTCCCCGGACCGGTCCCGGTCACTATGGCTACACCTTC.